This TCR beta chain was identified in a study of shared clonotypes between healthy human individuals. The germline V gene has CDR1 GTSNPN and CDR2 SVGIG (reference sequence). The CDR3 length is 13 residues. V dropped 8 bases and J dropped 3; count of bases not matched to a gene: 5. This clone showed up just a few times. Repertoires were generated with immunoSEQ multiplex PCR, while TCRdb's copy carries only in-frame clones and drops some. The data hold fewer than 1.4 million clones, with 78% observed a single time. The sequenced sample was memory CD4+ T cells from PBMCs. Subset reported: CD45RA-negative fraction. This sequence was found in a man aged 18 to 30 in good health. Some clones in this sample may be carry-over from other donors' samples. The rearrangement joins TRBV30 to TRBJ1-4; 8 bases line up with TRBD1. The CDR3 region is CAGYRGANEKLFF. The DNA for the CDR3 is TGTGCCGGCTACAGGGGGGCTAATGAAAAACTGTTTTTT. Based on the CDR3 plus reference TRBV30 and TRBJ1-4, the full variable domain is SQTIHQWPATLVQPVGSPLSLECTVEGTSNPNLYWYRQAAGRGLQLLFYSVGIGQISSEVPQNLSASRPQDRQFILSSKKLLLSDSGFYLCAGYRGANEKLFFGSGTQLSVL.